Each of the 16 T cell receptor beta chains below was sequenced from the same sample in a study of T cells in women clearing cervical HPV infection (dated by TCRdb to 2017 to 2018). Libraries came from the immunoSEQ multiplex PCR assay. TCRdb re-hosts the immuneACCESS table, in-frame sequences only. Its copies lack some clones; in the studies checked, an unresolved V gene accounts for under half of them, and the cause for the rest is not known. The sample has some 20,000 clones on record. 9.1% of the sample is in the top ten clones. Sample: blood buffy coat. These receptors were obtained from a woman aged 18 to 75 with a cervical HPV16 infection that either progressed to CIN3+ or cleared (not recorded which).

As for this clone: With the read ending 3 residues before the CDR3 end, the germline J gene is used to fill in that end. The chain recombines TRBV20-1 with TRBJ1-2; perhaps TRBD1 as D (5 bases). Germline values: CDR1 DFQATT, CDR2 SNEGSKA (reference sequence). V gave up 5 bases and J gave up 4 bases, with 17 bases separating them. CDR3 size: 14 residues. The CDR3 loop is CSALQDSRGYGYTF. CDR3 DNA, as far as it was read: TGCAGTGCTTTACAGGACTCGCGGGGCTATGGC.

To note about this clone: The read finishes 3 residues shy of the CDR3 end, and the germline J gene is used to complete it. The V call is TRBV30, the J call TRBJ1-1, with 10 bases identical to TRBD1. The CDR3 sequence is 17 residues long. Looked up from germline, CDR1 is GTSNPN and CDR2 is SVGIG (reference sequence). V lost 3 bases to trimming and J lost 6 bases; unmatched junction nucleotides: 16. The CDR3 loop reads CAWRKTGGLTSRAEAFF. CDR3 DNA (partial): TGTGCCTGGAGGAAGACAGGGGGCTTGACTTCGCGCGCTGAA.

Turning to this clone: Sequencing ends 3 residues short of the CDR3 end; the germline J gene provides the rest. V usage is TRBV20-1 and J usage is TRBJ2-2, with 7 bases fitting TRBD1. V was pared by 5 bases and J by 3 bases, with 0 bases of the junction left unmatched. The CDR3 has 12 residues. The germline gives CDR1 DFQATT, CDR2 SNEGSKA (reference sequence). The CDR3 sequence is CSADRDTGELFF. Incomplete CDR3 DNA: TGCAGTGCTGACAGGGACACCGGGGAG.

Concerning this clone: The observed sequence ends 3 residues before the CDR3 terminus, with the missing tail filled in from the germline J gene. The V gene is TRBV27, the J gene TRBJ2-1; maybe TRBD1 (6 bases). V dropped 6 bases and J dropped 5 bases, with 17 bases sitting between them. Germline CDR1 is MNHEY and CDR2 is SMNVEV (reference sequence). The CDR3 has 15 amino acids. This chain's CDR3 is CASRIGQPRDNEQFF. CDR3 DNA (partial): TGTGCCAGCAGAATTGGACAGCCAAGGGACAATGAG.

The sequenced CDR3 bases are TGCGCCAGCAGCTTGACAGGGACTAACTACGAG. Protein product: CASSLTGTNYE. In full, the CDR3 reads CASSLTGTNYEQYF. This chain links TRBV5-1 with TRBJ2-7; TRBD2 might be the D (7 bases). The read ends 3 residues before the CDR3 terminus; that terminus is restored from the germline J gene. CDR1 and CDR2 (germline): SGHRS, YFSETQ. CDR3 size: 14 residues. V lost 1 base and J 3 bases, leaving 11 bases between the germline ends.

Regarding this clone: The read finishes 3 residues shy of the CDR3 end, and the germline J gene is used to complete it. The chain is built from TRBV7-9 and TRBJ1-5; possibly TRBD1 for D (5 bases). The CDR3 is 15 residues long. Trimming left V 5 bases short and J 7 bases short, with 18 bases between. The germline V gene has CDR1 SEHNR and CDR2 FQNEAQ (reference sequence). CDR3 DNA (partial): TGTGCCAGCAGCCCTCCCGGCGGTGCAGGGCAGCCC. Translated: CASSPPGGAGQP. The whole CDR3 is CASSPPGGAGQPQHF.

Remarks on this clone: The CDR3 end is not reached by the read, which stops 3 residues before it; the germline J gene fills it in. The chain couples TRBV2 to TRBJ2-5; 8 nucleotides align to TRBD1. V trimming: 6 bases; J trimming: 2 bases; junction bases outside the gene matches: 8. The germline gives CDR1 SNHLY, CDR2 FYNNEI. CDR3 length: 15 amino acids. The chain's CDR3 is CASSPGTGVQETQYF. CDR3 bases read: TGTGCCAGCAGCCCCGGGACAGGCGTACAAGAGACC.

Points on this clone: The read terminates 3 residues ahead of where the CDR3 ends, so the germline J gene completes it. The same CDR3 can be traced to other DNA sequences in this sample. V and J are TRBV20-1 and TRBJ1-2, with TRBD1 as a possible D gene (6 bases). Germline V lookup: CDR1 DFQATT, CDR2 SNEGSKA (reference sequence). The CDR3 totals 12 residues. The V end lost 6 bases, the J end lost 3 bases, and 11 bases lay between the germline ends. The CDR3: CSARNRDYGYTF. The part of the CDR3 DNA that was read is TGCAGTGCCCGAAACAGGGACTATGGC.

Remarks on this clone: The observed sequence ends 3 residues before the CDR3 terminus, with the missing tail filled in from the germline J gene. V usage is TRBV20-1 and J usage is TRBJ2-7; no clear D. Germline CDR1 and CDR2: DFQATT and SNEGSKA (reference sequence). The CDR3 covers 12 residues. Trimming removed 3 bases from V and 2 bases from J, with 8 bases in between. The DNA read from the CDR3 is TGCAGTGCTAGCGACAAAACCTACGAG. Protein: CSASDKTYE. The whole CDR3 region reads CSASDKTYEQYF.

Concerning this clone itself: The CDR3 end falls 3 residues outside the read, so it is completed with the germline J gene. This sequence joins TRBV29-1 and TRBJ1-1, with D unclear. Between the trimmed V and J ends, which lost 5 bases and 4 bases, there was a span of 11 bases. The CDR3 totals 12 residues. Germline-derived CDR1 and CDR2 are SQVTM and ANQGSEA. Partial CDR3 DNA: TGCAGCGTTCAGAGGTCGGGCACTGAA. Translated, it gives CSVQRSGTE. The CDR3 as a whole reads CSVQRSGTEAFF.

In terms of frequency, this clone is medium-sized. The read halts 3 residues ahead of the CDR3 end, with the missing end drawn from the germline J gene. The chain uses TRBV5-1 and TRBJ2-5; a weak D match, TRBD2 (5 bases). V was pared by 4 bases and J by 3 bases, with 7 bases between. The CDR3 is 12 residues long. From germline, CDR1 is SGHRS and CDR2 YFSETQ. The CDR3 sequence: CASSVLEETQYF. The covered CDR3 bases are TGCGCCAGCAGCGTACTAGAAGAGACC.

CDR3 loop: CASSADRGGNTEAFF. Incomplete CDR3 DNA: TGTGCCAGCAGCGCCGACAGGGGGGGAAACACTGAA. The rearrangement uses TRBV9 and TRBJ1-1, with 9 nucleotides matching TRBD1. The read ends 3 residues before the CDR3 terminus; that terminus is restored from the germline J gene. V lost 3 bases and J lost 2; bases outside the gene matches: 5. The CDR3 runs to 15 residues. Germline lookup yields CDR1 SGDLS and CDR2 YYNGEE.

As for this clone: The read terminates 3 residues before the CDR3 end, so the remaining end is supplied by the germline J gene. The chain couples TRBV19 to TRBJ2-7; tentative D call: TRBD1 (7 bases). V shed 4 bases and J shed 6 bases, with 10 bases lying between them. The germline V gene has CDR1 LNHDA and CDR2 SQIVND (reference sequence). This CDR3 comprises 12 residues. CDR3 protein: CASSTGGFEQYF. Incomplete CDR3 DNA: TGTGCCAGTAGTACAGGGGGGTTCGAG.

As to this clone: The read comes to an end 3 residues before the CDR3 does, leaving the germline J gene to fill in the end. The rearrangement uses TRBV20-1 and TRBJ1-2; 10 bases line up with TRBD1. The V gene's germline CDR1 is DFQATT and CDR2 SNEGSKA (reference sequence). The CDR3 loop spans 13 amino acids. The CDR3 loop reads CSASRQGAGGYTF. The covered CDR3 bases are TGCAGTGCTAGCCGACAGGGGGCGGGCGGC.

The chain's CDR3 is CSVVTSGSHEQYF. The DNA read from the CDR3 is TGCAGCGTTGTGACTAGCGGGAGTCACGAG. The chain couples TRBV29-1 to TRBJ2-7, with 12 bases matching TRBD2. The read ends 3 residues shy of where the CDR3 ends; the end is completed using the germline J gene. Germline CDR1 reads SQVTM; CDR2 reads ANQGSEA. After removal of 4 bases from V and 5 bases from J, the junction contained 3 bases not matched to a gene. This CDR3 has 13 amino acids.

Turning to this clone: The read ends 3 residues before the CDR3 terminus; that terminus is restored from the germline J gene. The chain carries TRBV20-1 and TRBJ2-1, with D possibly being TRBD2 (6 bases). Trimming removed 5 bases at V and 9 bases at J, with 23 bases between. The CDR3 spans 15 residues. Germline CDR1 is DFQATT and CDR2 is SNEGSKA (reference sequence). The CDR3 region is CSAARAGLGEVEQFF. Partial CDR3 DNA: TGCAGTGCTGCAAGAGCGGGTTTGGGGGAAGTTGAG.